This section outlines one T cell receptor beta chain sequence together with its context. The antigen this receptor binds is unknown. Base qualities are not recorded, but no much larger clone differs from it by a single base. The time point label, read with the paper, signifies: about 28 days (+/-7) after the second vaccine dose. Because spike-specific TCR depth and breadth did not differ between the two schedules, AZD1222 recipients who got a second dose at roughly 4 weeks were pooled with those who got a second dose at roughly 12 weeks. Vaccinee samples came from UK trials COV001 and COV002, including a single-blind randomized controlled phase 2/3 trial of AZD1222 (ChAdOx1 nCoV-19) in healthy adults. For TCRbeta chain sequencing, PBMC samples were collected from trial participants at day 0 and at day 28 after the second dose. The data were taken from a study of T cell responses to AZD1222 COVID-19 vaccine (dated by TCRdb to about 2021). Turning to the overall study: A total of 240 or so trial participants underwent TCR sequencing, of whom 200 to 220 had received two doses of AZD1222 and about 26 had received two doses of the MenACWY control vaccine. Enrollment into the trials was organized by age into subgroups of 18-55, 56-69 and 70-plus years, and those subgroups contained roughly 160, 29 and 62 TCR-sequenced participants, respectively.

The CDR3 regions of human TCRbeta chains were analyzed by immunosequencing. Turning to the authors' computational methods: Repertoire TCRs were matched against a reference library of SARS-CoV-2-specific TCRs generated with the MIRA antigen-specificity platform. Breadth meant the fraction of unique TCRs that were SARS-CoV-2-associated, whereas depth meant the fraction of total T cells that were SARS-CoV-2-associated. Using the MIRA data, each spike-specific TCR was mapped to the spike region that the TCR reacts to and placed in a CD4 or CD8 class. Log10-transformed breadth and depth values were compared by one-way ANOVA with Sidak's multiple comparisons tests. TCRdb limited this immuneACCESS table to in-frame rearrangements with V and J called. A share of clones is missing; checked studies link under half to unresolved V genes, and the rest is unexplained. V and J calls and clone size are as listed in that table; D and trimming were resolved from the DNA. This sample comprises some 150,000 clones, 92% of them detected only once. In total, the top ten clones hold approximately 3.4% of the sample.

Broad study findings and their caveats: No day 14 peak-response samples were available, so repertoires were characterized only after the peak T cell response. Reportedly, close to half of the unique spike-specific TCRs recognized epitopes lying outside the regions that are mutated in the B.1.351 and B.1.1.7 variants. Spike-specific TCR breadth and depth rose significantly after two AZD1222 doses compared with day 0 and with MenACWY recipients. Conclusions about previously exposed vaccinees were limited because only a handful of AZD1222 recipients were SARS-CoV-2 seropositive at baseline. Participants were mostly white British and included more females than males, and it was suggested by the authors that clonal diversity may have been underestimated. The vaccine-associated CD4 TCRs covered the entire spike protein, and the dominant responses fell in regions 160-218 and 743-854. In the small 56-69-year group, the increase in depth fell short of significance, most likely because of low power.

Trimming takes 11 bases from V and 2 bases from J, and the germline ends sit 16 bases apart. The germline V gene gives CDR1 as SNHLY and CDR2 as FYNNEI. From the cysteine up to the phenylalanine, the CDR3 has a length of 13 residues. Kept here is only the CDR3 DNA, which spans 39 bases and is read in frame from base 1. This clonotype originated in an adult who received the AZD1222 COVID-19 vaccine. The rearrangement joined TRBV2 to TRBJ2-7; the D gene is perhaps TRBD2, from 6 matching bases. The specimen was peripheral blood, collected 28 days after the second AZD1222 dose. The CDR3 reads as follows: CASLRDSTYEQYF. The nucleotide sequence reads TGTGCCTCACTCCGGGACTCAACCTACGAGCAGTACTTC.